This entry features one TCR beta chain sequence. This record belongs to a study of blood T cell repertoires in COVID-19. Overall study context: Whether acute or convalescent, the COVID-19 samples came from the United States, Italy and Spain. T cells, B-cell-depleted T cells, or PBMCs supplied cDNA or gDNA.

In germline, CDR1 is ENHRY, CDR2 SYGVKD. The V gene lost 6 bases and the J gene lost 8 bases, with 13 bases spanning the gap. The CDR3 spans 13 residues. In the study's own analysis: Cell counts per sample came from amplifying reference gene primers. Method: immunoSEQ multiplex PCR; TCRdb's copy keeps in-frame clones and lacks some. The V and J calls and clone size were taken over from that table, and D and trimming were inferred from the DNA. The table lists some 97,000 clones, about 84% of them singletons. The chain has TRBV10-3 and TRBJ2-2; D might be TRBD1 (5 bases). The clonotype was recovered from a human donor in a cohort sampled during active COVID-19. The specimen was peripheral blood. This chain's CDR3 is CAISLIRTGELFF. In DNA, the CDR3 is TGTGCCATCAGCCTCATCCGGACAGGGGAGCTGTTTTTT.